The rows below give T cell receptor beta chains drawn from one sample of a study of STAT5B mutations in CD4+ large granular lymphocyte leukemia. Here immunoSEQ multiplex PCR was the method, and the copy in TCRdb shows in-frame clones only, minus some. The profile covers roughly 32,000 clones, with around 82% appearing a single time and approximately 2% taken by the ten largest. Specimen: CD4+ T cells from blood buffy coats. The receptors were gathered from a human donor in good health. CDR3s include the opening cysteine and the closing phenylalanine or tryptophan. The order of the fields is J gene, V gene, clone size, D gene, CDR3 protein, CDR3 DNA. D genes are given only for firm matches. Clone size appears in some rows only: once, few, many, or a class for an expanded clone.

j_gene: TRBJ1-1
v_gene: TRBV19
abundance: .
d_gene: TRBD1
CDR3aa: CASSIARQGEAFF
CDR3nt: TGTGCCAGTAGTATAGCTCGACAGGGGGAAGCTTTCTTT

j_gene: TRBJ2-1
v_gene: TRBV5-1
abundance: .
d_gene: .
CDR3aa: CASSLNEGGAYNEQFF
CDR3nt: TGCGCCAGCAGCTTGAATGAGGGAGGTGCTTACAATGAGCAGTTCTTC

j_gene: TRBJ2-3
v_gene: TRBV7-9
abundance: .
d_gene: .
CDR3aa: CASSAGQPSTDTQYF
CDR3nt: TGTGCCAGCAGCGCGGGACAGCCTAGCACAGATACGCAGTATTTT

j_gene: TRBJ1-5
v_gene: TRBV18
abundance: .
d_gene: TRBD1
CDR3aa: CASSPTQGLGQPQHF
CDR3nt: TGTGCCAGCTCACCAACACAGGGGTTGGGACAGCCCCAGCATTTT

j_gene: TRBJ2-7
v_gene: TRBV6-1
abundance: .
d_gene: TRBD1
CDR3aa: CASRATGTGRYEQYF
CDR3nt: TGTGCCAGCAGAGCCACCGGGACAGGGAGATACGAGCAGTACTTC

j_gene: TRBJ2-1
v_gene: TRBV6-1
abundance: .
d_gene: TRBD2
CDR3aa: CASREESSGLIYNEQFF
CDR3nt: TGTGCCAGCAGGGAAGAGTCTAGCGGGTTGATTTACAATGAGCAGTTCTTC

j_gene: TRBJ2-7
v_gene: TRBV19
abundance: .
d_gene: TRBD1
CDR3aa: CASSAGGPYEQYF
CDR3nt: TGTGCCAGTTCGGCAGGGGGCCCCTACGAGCAGTACTTC

j_gene: TRBJ2-7
v_gene: TRBV18
abundance: .
d_gene: TRBD1
CDR3aa: CASSLGTGGQGEQYF
CDR3nt: TGTGCCAGCTCACTAGGGACAGGGGGCCAAGGAGAGCAGTACTTC

j_gene: TRBJ2-3
v_gene: TRBV5-1
abundance: .
d_gene: .
CDR3aa: CASREGFLTDTQYF
CDR3nt: TGCGCCAGCAGGGAAGGTTTTCTCACAGATACGCAGTATTTT

j_gene: TRBJ2-3
v_gene: TRBV4-1
abundance: few
d_gene: .
CDR3aa: CASSPLGGRDPDTQYF
CDR3nt: TGCGCCAGCAGCCCCCTAGGGGGTCGCGATCCAGATACGCAGTATTTT

j_gene: TRBJ2-3
v_gene: TRBV2
abundance: .
d_gene: TRBD2
CDR3aa: CASRSGRAADTQYF
CDR3nt: TGTGCCAGCAGGAGCGGGAGGGCAGCAGATACGCAGTATTTT

j_gene: TRBJ2-1
v_gene: TRBV7-8
abundance: once
d_gene: TRBD2
CDR3aa: CASSMTSGKVNNEQFF
CDR3nt: TGTGCCAGCAGTATGACTAGCGGGAAGGTAAACAATGAGCAGTTCTTC

j_gene: TRBJ2-5
v_gene: TRBV30
abundance: .
d_gene: .
CDR3aa: CAWSRGGETQYF
CDR3nt: TGTGCCTGGAGTAGGGGAGGAGAGACCCAGTACTTC

j_gene: TRBJ2-2
v_gene: TRBV4-3
abundance: once
d_gene: TRBD2
CDR3aa: CASSQASGVDTGELFF
CDR3nt: TGCGCCAGCAGCCAAGCTAGCGGGGTCGACACCGGGGAGCTGTTTTTT

j_gene: TRBJ1-2
v_gene: TRBV7-2
abundance: .
d_gene: .
CDR3aa: CASIFQGNYGYTF
CDR3nt: TGTGCCAGCATCTTCCAGGGTAACTATGGCTACACCTTC

j_gene: TRBJ1-1
v_gene: TRBV5-6
abundance: few
d_gene: TRBD1
CDR3aa: CASRRTGGTEAFF
CDR3nt: TGTGCCAGCAGAAGGACAGGGGGTACTGAAGCTTTCTTT

j_gene: TRBJ2-2
v_gene: TRBV7-2
abundance: .
d_gene: TRBD2
CDR3aa: CASSLRLAGANGFGELFF
CDR3nt: TGTGCCAGCAGCCTTCGACTAGCGGGGGCCAATGGGTTCGGGGAGCTGTTTTTT

j_gene: TRBJ2-3
v_gene: TRBV29-1
abundance: few
d_gene: .
CDR3aa: CSVSLTSTDTQYF
CDR3nt: TGCAGCGTTTCCCTGACTAGCACAGATACGCAGTATTTT

j_gene: TRBJ2-5
v_gene: TRBV5-1
abundance: few
d_gene: .
CDR3aa: CASSSQETQYF
CDR3nt: TGCGCCAGCAGTTCCCAAGAGACCCAGTACTTC

j_gene: TRBJ1-1
v_gene: TRBV18
abundance: .
d_gene: .
CDR3aa: CASSPRSTNTEAFF
CDR3nt: TGTGCCAGCTCCCCCCGCAGTACTAACACTGAAGCTTTCTTT

j_gene: TRBJ2-5
v_gene: TRBV7-2
abundance: few
d_gene: TRBD1
CDR3aa: CASSPIGQDLQETQYF
CDR3nt: TGTGCCAGCAGCCCTATCGGACAGGACCTCCAAGAGACCCAGTACTTC

j_gene: TRBJ2-2
v_gene: TRBV7-9
abundance: .
d_gene: .
CDR3aa: CASTLNPWAGELFF
CDR3nt: TGTGCCAGCACCCTTAACCCCTGGGCCGGGGAGCTGTTTTTT

j_gene: TRBJ1-3
v_gene: TRBV18
abundance: .
d_gene: .
CDR3aa: CASSPFVPTGSGNTIYF
CDR3nt: TGTGCCAGCTCACCATTCGTCCCTACAGGCTCTGGAAACACCATATATTTT

j_gene: TRBJ1-2
v_gene: TRBV27
abundance: .
d_gene: .
CDR3aa: CASWPGAGGYTF
CDR3nt: TGTGCCAGCTGGCCGGGGGCGGGTGGCTACACCTTC

j_gene: TRBJ2-1
v_gene: TRBV27
abundance: once
d_gene: TRBD1
CDR3aa: CASTLRPGRGNEQFF
CDR3nt: TGTGCCAGCACCTTGCGGCCCGGCAGGGGGAATGAGCAGTTCTTC

j_gene: TRBJ2-7
v_gene: TRBV5-1
abundance: .
d_gene: .
CDR3aa: CASSFGMGRSYEQYF
CDR3nt: TGCGCCAGCAGCTTCGGAATGGGCAGATCCTACGAGCAGTACTTC

j_gene: TRBJ1-2
v_gene: TRBV7-2
abundance: .
d_gene: TRBD1
CDR3aa: CASSFGQGGNYGYTF
CDR3nt: TGTGCCAGCAGCTTCGGACAGGGGGGTAACTATGGCTACACCTTC

j_gene: TRBJ2-3
v_gene: TRBV6-4
abundance: .
d_gene: .
CDR3aa: CASSDSKIRDTQYF
CDR3nt: TGTGCCAGCAGTGACTCGAAAATACGGGATACGCAGTATTTT

j_gene: TRBJ2-7
v_gene: TRBV30
abundance: .
d_gene: .
CDR3aa: CAWGQLSYEQYF
CDR3nt: TGTGCCTGGGGACAGCTCTCCTACGAGCAGTACTTC

j_gene: TRBJ1-1
v_gene: TRBV7-9
abundance: .
d_gene: .
CDR3aa: CASSSPGRGRAFF
CDR3nt: TGTGCCAGCAGCTCCCCTGGGAGAGGTAGAGCTTTCTTT

j_gene: TRBJ2-1
v_gene: TRBV7-9
abundance: .
d_gene: .
CDR3aa: CASSPVAGRHNEQFF
CDR3nt: TGTGCCAGCAGCCCCGTCGCGGGACGCCACAATGAGCAGTTCTTC

j_gene: TRBJ2-4
v_gene: TRBV2
abundance: once
d_gene: .
CDR3aa: CASSAGALKNIQYF
CDR3nt: TGTGCCAGCAGTGCCGGGGCCTTAAAAAACATTCAGTACTTC

j_gene: TRBJ1-2
v_gene: TRBV19
abundance: .
d_gene: .
CDR3aa: CASRGRGPFGNYGYTF
CDR3nt: TGTGCCAGTAGGGGACGGGGTCCTTTCGGGAACTATGGCTACACCTTC

j_gene: TRBJ2-7
v_gene: TRBV19
abundance: .
d_gene: .
CDR3aa: CATRGTGGYEQYF
CDR3nt: TGTGCCACCCGAGGGACCGGCGGCTACGAGCAGTACTTC

j_gene: TRBJ2-1
v_gene: TRBV5-1
abundance: .
d_gene: .
CDR3aa: CASSFSPGVINEQFF
CDR3nt: TGCGCCAGCAGCTTTTCCCCAGGGGTAATCAATGAGCAGTTCTTC

j_gene: TRBJ2-2
v_gene: TRBV7-2
abundance: .
d_gene: TRBD1
CDR3aa: CASSYGSGGYTGELFF
CDR3nt: TGTGCCAGCAGCTACGGGTCAGGGGGCTACACCGGGGAGCTGTTTTTT

j_gene: TRBJ2-1
v_gene: TRBV29-1
abundance: few
d_gene: TRBD2
CDR3aa: CSVVPGGGYNEQFF
CDR3nt: TGCAGCGTTGTTCCGGGGGGAGGGTACAATGAGCAGTTCTTC

j_gene: TRBJ1-3
v_gene: TRBV7-8
abundance: .
d_gene: TRBD1
CDR3aa: CASSSPNRDRLTGNTIYF
CDR3nt: TGTGCCAGCAGCTCACCCAACCGGGACAGGTTGACTGGAAACACCATATATTTT

j_gene: TRBJ2-7
v_gene: TRBV18
abundance: .
d_gene: .
CDR3aa: CASSPGRPYEQYF
CDR3nt: TGTGCCAGCTCACCAGGAAGGCCCTACGAGCAGTACTTC

j_gene: TRBJ1-4
v_gene: TRBV2
abundance: .
d_gene: .
CDR3aa: CAISVPKVSVEKLFF
CDR3nt: TGTGCCATCTCCGTACCCAAGGTTTCGGTCGAAAAACTGTTTTTT

j_gene: TRBJ2-1
v_gene: TRBV12-5
abundance: once
d_gene: TRBD1
CDR3aa: CASGLGDRGPFRQFF
CDR3nt: TGTGCTAGTGGTTTGGGAGACAGGGGGCCCTTCAGGCAGTTCTTC

j_gene: TRBJ2-1
v_gene: TRBV11-2
abundance: .
d_gene: TRBD2
CDR3aa: CASIKGTGGYNEQFF
CDR3nt: TGTGCCAGCATCAAAGGGACGGGAGGGTACAATGAGCAGTTCTTC

j_gene: TRBJ2-1
v_gene: TRBV6-6
abundance: .
d_gene: .
CDR3aa: CASSYEGLYEQFF
CDR3nt: TGTGCCAGCAGTTACGAGGGACTCTATGAGCAGTTCTTC

j_gene: TRBJ1-2
v_gene: TRBV7-9
abundance: .
d_gene: .
CDR3aa: CASSFELGDGYTF
CDR3nt: TGTGCCAGCAGCTTTGAATTAGGGGATGGCTACACCTTC

j_gene: TRBJ2-5
v_gene: TRBV29-1
abundance: .
d_gene: .
CDR3aa: CSVAQGETQYF
CDR3nt: TGCAGCGTCGCCCAGGGAGAGACCCAGTACTTC

j_gene: TRBJ1-5
v_gene: TRBV6-1
abundance: .
d_gene: TRBD1
CDR3aa: CASSDRGSNQPQHF
CDR3nt: TGTGCCAGCAGCGACAGGGGGAGCAATCAGCCCCAGCATTTT

j_gene: TRBJ2-7
v_gene: TRBV9
abundance: .
d_gene: .
CDR3aa: CASSAGTPPYEQYF
CDR3nt: TGTGCCAGCAGCGCCGGGACGCCACCCTACGAGCAGTACTTC

j_gene: TRBJ2-2
v_gene: TRBV9
abundance: .
d_gene: TRBD1
CDR3aa: CASSGGQVTNTGELFF
CDR3nt: TGTGCCAGCAGCGGCGGACAGGTCACGAACACCGGGGAGCTGTTTTTT

j_gene: TRBJ2-7
v_gene: TRBV19
abundance: .
d_gene: TRBD1
CDR3aa: CASSIGGGSYEQYF
CDR3nt: TGTGCCAGTAGTATAGGAGGGGGCTCGTACGAGCAGTACTTC

j_gene: TRBJ1-1
v_gene: TRBV7-6
abundance: .
d_gene: TRBD1
CDR3aa: CASSPGQGATNTEAFF
CDR3nt: TGTGCCAGCAGCCCAGGACAGGGGGCGACGAACACTGAAGCTTTCTTT

j_gene: TRBJ1-1
v_gene: TRBV7-2
abundance: .
d_gene: .
CDR3aa: CASSLAPSEAFF
CDR3nt: TGTGCCAGCAGCTTAGCGCCAAGTGAAGCTTTCTTT

j_gene: TRBJ1-2
v_gene: TRBV6-1
abundance: .
d_gene: .
CDR3aa: CASSAGDGYTF
CDR3nt: TGTGCCAGCAGTGCGGGGGACGGCTACACCTTC

j_gene: TRBJ2-3
v_gene: TRBV28
abundance: .
d_gene: TRBD2
CDR3aa: CASRDEGWTSGRKDTQYF
CDR3nt: TGTGCCAGCCGGGACGAGGGGTGGACTAGCGGGAGGAAAGATACGCAGTATTTT